This T cell receptor (beta chain) came from a study of T cells after yellow fever vaccination. The CDR3 extends over 15 amino acids. Germline-derived CDR1 and CDR2 are SGHVS and FNYEAQ. The junction had 4 bases not matched to a gene; V was cut back by 0 bases and J by 4 bases. Production of TCR cDNA was by 5'RACE template switching, which also added a universal primer site and UMIs. TCRdb re-analysed the 5' RACE reads in MiXCR, keeping a single row per CDR3 protein. The table shows under 500,000 distinct CDR3 sequences, with around 20% occurring only once. The origin of this receptor is a man aged 18 to 30 who received the YFV17D yellow fever vaccine. The chain uses TRBV7-6 and TRBJ2-7; 9 nucleotides align to TRBD1. The material sequenced was PBMCs, taken before the yellow fever booster vaccination. CDR3 loop: CASSLAVGTGYEQYF. The CDR3 DNA reads TGTGCCAGCAGCTTAGCGGTCGGGACAGGGTACGAGCAGTACTTC.